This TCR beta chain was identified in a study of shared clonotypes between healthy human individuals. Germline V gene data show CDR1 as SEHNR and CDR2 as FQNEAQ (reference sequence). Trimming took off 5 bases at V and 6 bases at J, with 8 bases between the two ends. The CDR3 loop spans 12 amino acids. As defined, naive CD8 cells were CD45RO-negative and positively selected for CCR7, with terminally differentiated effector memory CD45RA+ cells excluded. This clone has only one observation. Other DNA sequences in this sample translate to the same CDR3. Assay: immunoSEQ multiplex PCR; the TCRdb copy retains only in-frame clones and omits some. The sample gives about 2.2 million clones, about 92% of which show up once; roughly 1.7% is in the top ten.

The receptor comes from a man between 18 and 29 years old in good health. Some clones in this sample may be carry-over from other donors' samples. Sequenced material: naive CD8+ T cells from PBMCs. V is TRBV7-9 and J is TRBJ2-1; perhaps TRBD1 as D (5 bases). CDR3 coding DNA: TGTGCCAGCAGCCTAGGGGTCAATGAGCAGTTCTTC. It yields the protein CASSLGVNEQFF.